Following are 8 T cell receptor beta chains from one sample sequenced in a study of blood T cells in healthy people across ages. It was with a sample-barcoded 5' primer and a J-beta primer mix that a second PCR of about 7 to 12 cycles was run. TCRdb re-derived calls from the 5' RACE reads in MiXCR, one entry per CDR3 protein. Among about 770,000 distinct CDR3 sequences listed, roughly 44% were seen once. Material for sequencing was blood. These receptor sequences come from a man in his 60s in good health.

There are a few counts of this clonotype. This chain connects TRBV20-1 to TRBJ2-4; TRBD1 or TRBD2 may be the D gene (6 bases each). The CDR3 runs 16 residues. CDR1 and CDR2 from the germline V gene are DFQATT and SNEGSKA (reference sequence). V was cut by 5 bases and J by 1 base, with 18 bases left in between. The CDR3 is CSAPPGDRRAKNIQYF. The DNA for the CDR3 is TGCAGTGCTCCTCCGGGAGACAGGAGGGCCAAAAACATTCAGTACTTC.

The chain couples TRBV12-3 or TRBV12-4 to TRBJ2-4; the match to TRBD2 covers 7 bases. The CDR3 is 15 amino acids. The J segment lost 0 bases and the V segment lost 6 bases, leaving 5 bases of the junction unmatched. The chain's CDR3 is CASSPGRGAKNIQYF. As DNA, the CDR3 is TGTGCCAGCAGCCCTGGGAGGGGAGCCAAAAACATTCAGTACTTC.

This clonotype was seen more than once but under ten times. The rearrangement links TRBV7-2 to TRBJ1-1; D gene unclear. Germline V gene sequence: CDR1 SGHTA, CDR2 FQGNSA. Trimming stripped 8 bases from V and 4 bases from J, with 14 bases between. This CDR3 spans 13 amino acids. CDR3 loop: CASGPQATTEAFF. CDR3 in DNA: TGTGCCAGCGGGCCCCAGGCCACCACTGAAGCTTTCTTT. The full variable domain, in which reference TRBV7-2 and TRBJ1-1 provide the parts outside the CDR3, is GAGVSQSPSNKVTEKGKDVELRCDPISGHTALYWYRQSLGQGLEFLIYFQGNSAPDKSGLPSDRFSAERTGGSVSTLTIQRTQQEDSAVYLCASGPQATTEAFFGQGTRLTVV.

About this clonotype: With a much larger clone just one base away, this may be a read error. V usage is TRBV29-1 and J usage is TRBJ2-7, with 8 nucleotides matching TRBD2. The last part of the DNA fits TRBJ2-5 better; the J call may be wrong. Germline V gene data show CDR1 as SQVTM and CDR2 as ANQGSEA. The CDR3 is 14 residues long. The DNA of the CDR3 is TGCAGCATGGTTGGTAGCGGGGACCAAGAGACCCAGTACTTC. This sequence encodes CSMVGSGDQETQYF.

The CDR3 DNA sequence: TGTGCCATCAGTGAGTCAACCTTCCAGCCCCAGCATTTT. Protein product: CAISESTFQPQHF. The V and J genes are TRBV10-3 and TRBJ1-5, with D unresolved. CDR1 ENHRY and CDR2 SYGVKD come from the germline V gene. V dropped 0 bases and J dropped 7 bases, with 7 bases sitting between them. The CDR3 is 13 residues long.

The chain joins TRBV20-1 to TRBJ2-7; 7 nucleotides match TRBD1. The V gene's germline CDR1 is DFQATT and CDR2 SNEGSKA (reference sequence). With V trimmed by 3 bases and J by 2 bases, 4 bases remained unmatched. The CDR3 extends over 13 amino acids. The CDR3 protein is CSARTQGAYEQYF. CDR3 nucleotide sequence: TGCAGTGCTAGGACGCAGGGGGCCTACGAGCAGTACTTC.

V is TRBV3-1 and J is TRBJ2-1; a possible D gene is TRBD2 (5 bases). Trimming stripped 0 bases from V and 5 bases from J, with 14 bases between. This CDR3 is built from 16 residues. Per germline, CDR1 LGHDT and CDR2 YNNKEL (reference sequence). As DNA, the CDR3 is TGTGCCAGCAGCCAAGAACCGGGATTTTGGGACAATGAGCAGTTCTTC. Protein product: CASSQEPGFWDNEQFF.

In this sample, this clonotype turned up a few times. This chain links TRBV5-5 with TRBJ2-4; 7 bases fit TRBD1. The end of the DNA fits TRBJ2-5 better, so the J call may be wrong. Germline loops: CDR1 SGHKS, CDR2 YYEKEE (reference sequence). This CDR3 region has 12 residues. CDR3 DNA sequence: TGTGCCAGCGAACAGGGGAAAGAGACCCAGTACTTC. Protein sequence: CASEQGKETQYF.